These T cell receptor beta chains were read from a single sample in a study of PD-1 blockade in classical Hodgkin lymphoma. Only in-frame clones appear in the TCRdb table, and some are missing; sequencing was by immunoSEQ multiplex PCR. The sample shows tens of thousands of clones, approximately 71% of them seen only once. The material sequenced was peripheral blood mononuclear cells (PBMCs), taken before the fourth cycle of nivolumab. Receptors were obtained from a human donor with classical Hodgkin lymphoma. The CDR3 runs from the conserved cysteine through the conserved F or W. The order of the fields is J gene, clone size, V gene, D gene, CDR3 protein, CDR3 DNA. The D gene is left open where the match is weak. The size entry is marked missing in some rows and otherwise reads once, few, many or a size class.

>TRBJ2-7|few|TRBV2|NA
CASNGIGTYEQYF
TGTGCCAGCAATGGTATAGGGACCTACGAGCAGTACTTC
>TRBJ2-5|NA|TRBV5-1|TRBD1
CASSAPRTGNQETQYF
TGCGCCAGCAGCGCTCCGAGGACAGGGAACCAAGAGACCCAGTACTTC
>TRBJ1-1|NA|TRBV6-6|TRBD1
CASSYNRGTEAFF
TGTGCCAGCAGTTACAACAGGGGCACTGAAGCTTTCTTT
>TRBJ2-1|NA|TRBV19|NA
CASSMGGTSFNEQFF
TGTGCCAGTAGTATGGGTGGCACCTCCTTCAATGAGCAGTTCTTC
>TRBJ2-7|NA|TRBV5-6|NA
CASSPSSSYEQYF
TGTGCCAGCAGTCCGTCAAGCTCCTACGAGCAGTACTTC
>TRBJ2-7|few|TRBV5-1|TRBD2
CASSDPPGGAIPYEQYF
TGCGCCAGCAGCGACCCTCCGGGAGGGGCTATCCCCTACGAGCAGTACTTC
>TRBJ1-2|NA|TRBV6-6|NA
CASSYPDSHGYTF
TGTGCCAGCAGTTACCCGGACAGCCATGGCTACACCTTC
>TRBJ1-2|NA|TRBV9|NA
CASSASGYSGYTF
TGTGCCAGCAGCGCCTCAGGATACTCTGGCTACACCTTC
>TRBJ2-7|NA|TRBV7-9|TRBD1
CASSSGQVGQGQYF
TGTGCCAGCAGCTCCGGACAGGTGGGCCAGGGGCAGTACTTC
>TRBJ1-2|NA|TRBV11-1|NA
CASSLSPGPGDGYTF
TGTGCCAGCAGCCTATCCCCCGGTCCTGGGGATGGCTACACCTTC
>TRBJ1-4|NA|TRBV10-3|TRBD1
CAISEPGTGAEKLFF
TGTGCCATCAGTGAGCCGGGGACAGGGGCCGAAAAACTGTTTTTT
>TRBJ1-6|NA|TRBV2|NA
CASVKGGESSYNSPLHF
TGTGCCAGCGTGAAGGGAGGGGAAAGCTCCTATAATTCACCCCTCCACTTT
>TRBJ2-3|NA|TRBV6-8|NA
CASSLYSGQLTDTQYF
TGTGCCAGCAGTTTGTATAGCGGACAGCTCACAGATACGCAGTATTTT
>TRBJ2-2|few|TRBV2|NA
CASSSLGNTGELFF
TGTGCCAGCAGCTCACTAGGGAACACCGGGGAGCTGTTTTTT
>TRBJ1-1|NA|TRBV5-6|NA
CASSLRATAEAFF
TGTGCCAGCAGCTTGAGGGCCACAGCTGAAGCTTTCTTT
>TRBJ2-7|NA|TRBV5-6|NA
CASSLSGTFLFEQYF
TGTGCCAGCAGCTTGTCCGGGACTTTCCTCTTCGAGCAGTACTTC
>TRBJ1-5|few|TRBV19|NA
CASSIAGQSHQPQHF
TGTGCCAGTAGTATAGCCGGACAGAGTCATCAGCCCCAGCATTTT
>TRBJ2-7|NA|TRBV11-2|TRBD1
CASSWDSHEQYF
TGTGCCAGCAGCTGGGACAGCCACGAGCAGTACTTC
>TRBJ2-3|NA|TRBV7-9|NA
CASSLTSAGITDTQYF
TGTGCCAGCAGCTTAACGTCGGCGGGGATCACAGATACGCAGTATTTT
>TRBJ1-4|once|TRBV13|TRBD1
CASSLSPGTGGKLFF
TGTGCCAGCAGCTTATCCCCCGGGACAGGGGGAAAACTGTTTTTT
>TRBJ1-1|few|TRBV30|TRBD1
CAWSVDRDTEAFF
TGTGCCTGGAGTGTTGACAGGGACACTGAAGCTTTCTTT
>TRBJ2-5|NA|TRBV2|NA
CASSEWFGQETQYF
TGTGCCAGCAGTGAATGGTTCGGCCAAGAGACCCAGTACTTC
>TRBJ2-1|few|TRBV5-5|TRBD2
CASSVSGGTYNEQFF
TGTGCCAGCAGCGTGAGCGGGGGAACCTACAATGAGCAGTTCTTC
>TRBJ2-7|few|TRBV18|TRBD1
CASSTGQRKNEQYF
TGTGCCAGCTCAACGGGACAGAGAAAGAACGAGCAGTACTTC
>TRBJ1-2|NA|TRBV5-6|TRBD1
CASTMTGLGDLDGYTF
TGTGCCAGCACCATGACAGGGTTGGGGGACCTGGATGGCTACACCTTC
>TRBJ2-5|NA|TRBV7-9|NA
CASSSPWGTQYF
TGTGCCAGCAGCTCCCCCTGGGGGACCCAGTACTTC
>TRBJ2-5|NA|TRBV6-6|NA
CASSYSIGETQYF
TGTGCCAGCAGTTACTCGATTGGGGAGACCCAGTACTTC
>TRBJ2-7|NA|TRBV5-8|TRBD1
CASSSLTGTVYYEQYF
TGTGCCAGCAGCTCCCTGACCGGGACAGTATACTACGAGCAGTACTTC
>TRBJ1-2|few|TRBV2|NA
CASSEEGNYGYTF
TGTGCCAGCAGTGAGGAGGGCAACTATGGCTACACCTTC
>TRBJ2-5|NA|TRBV6-5|TRBD2
CASSPRLAGETQYF
TGTGCCAGCAGTCCACGACTAGCGGGGGAGACCCAGTACTTC
>TRBJ1-2|NA|TRBV29-1|NA
CSVVRRVDGYTF
TGCAGCGTTGTAAGGAGGGTGGATGGCTACACCTTC
>TRBJ2-7|NA|TRBV30|NA
CAWSQGGYEQYF
TGTGCCTGGAGTCAGGGGGGCTACGAGCAGTACTTC
>TRBJ2-1|NA|TRBV10-1|TRBD2
CASTSGDTNEQFF
TGCGCCAGCACTAGCGGGGACACCAATGAGCAGTTCTTC
>TRBJ2-3|few|TRBV5-1|NA
CASSVGRAGGKTDTQYF
TGCGCCAGCAGCGTTGGGAGGGCAGGGGGAAAGACAGATACGCAGTATTTT
>TRBJ2-7|medium-sized|TRBV9|TRBD1
CASSASGDRGYEQYF
TGTGCCAGCAGCGCTAGTGGGGACAGGGGTTACGAGCAGTACTTC
>TRBJ1-1|NA|TRBV30|NA
CAWREVFRGTEAFF
TGTGCCTGGAGGGAGGTGTTCAGGGGCACTGAAGCTTTCTTT
>TRBJ2-1|NA|TRBV28|TRBD1
CASRPQQGVFHEQFF
TGTGCCAGCAGGCCTCAACAGGGGGTATTTCATGAGCAGTTCTTC
>TRBJ2-3|NA|TRBV7-2|TRBD1
CASSLDPRGTSTDTQYF
TGTGCCAGCAGCTTAGACCCCAGGGGGACAAGCACAGATACGCAGTATTTT
>TRBJ1-3|NA|TRBV2|NA
CASSNTGFGNTIYF
TGTGCCAGCAGTAATACAGGGTTTGGAAACACCATATATTTT
>TRBJ2-1|NA|TRBV15|TRBD2
CATSRDLGTSGVSGNEQFF
TGTGCCACCAGCAGAGACCTTGGGACTAGCGGGGTTAGTGGCAATGAGCAGTTCTTC
>TRBJ1-2|once|TRBV11-2|TRBD1
CASSLLTGGNYGYTF
TGTGCCAGCAGTCTTCTGACAGGGGGAAACTATGGCTACACCTTC
>TRBJ2-7|NA|TRBV7-8|NA
CASSLGAGSSYEQYF
TGTGCCAGCAGCTTAGGGGCGGGGAGCTCCTACGAGCAGTACTTC
>TRBJ2-1|few|TRBV28|TRBD1
CASSFGWQGAYNEQFF
TGTGCCAGCAGTTTCGGGTGGCAGGGGGCCTACAATGAGCAGTTCTTC
>TRBJ2-2|once|TRBV6-5|NA
CASSYSLLNTGELFF
TGTGCCAGCAGTTACTCGCTACTAAACACCGGGGAGCTGTTTTTT
>TRBJ1-2|NA|TRBV7-9|NA
CASSLPPAGVDYGYTF
TGTGCCAGCAGCTTACCCCCCGCAGGGGTCGACTATGGCTACACCTTC